This T cell receptor beta chain was sequenced in a study of blood T cell repertoires in COVID-19. Study-level background: The cDNA or gDNA used as material had been derived from T cells, B-cell-depleted T cells, or PBMCs.

This clone was detected a few times. Some clones are missing from TCRdb's copy, which holds only in-frame ones; the method was immunoSEQ multiplex PCR. The table includes 390,000 or so clones, roughly four fifths detected once. Participant ages covered about 18 to 95 years across about two dozen US areas. Losses at the gene ends were 3 bases for V and 2 bases for J; bases not matched to a gene: 10. The CDR3 totals 16 residues. Germline-derived CDR1 and CDR2 are SGHRS and YFSETQ. The sample was PBMCs or T cells enriched from blood (not recorded which). The J gene is TRBJ1-1, the V gene TRBV5-1; TRBD1 matches 7 bases. This sequence was found in a woman aged 45 to 65 who had recovered from COVID-19. The chain's CDR3 is CASSWGQILENTEAFF. CDR3 in DNA: TGCGCCAGCAGCTGGGGACAGATTCTTGAAAACACTGAAGCTTTCTTT.